What follows are 13 T cell receptor beta chains derived from one specimen sequenced in a study of shared clonotypes between healthy human individuals. This table comes from immunoSEQ multiplex PCR, and its TCRdb copy is limited to in-frame clones, with some not included. Of over 400,000 clones listed, 60% to 80% are singletons. The sequencing input was PBMCs. These receptors came from a woman between 35 and 50 years old in good health. Some clones in this sample may be carry-over from other donors' samples.

The rearrangement uses TRBV2 and TRBJ2-7; weak D call: TRBD2 (5 bases). The germline gives CDR1 SNHLY, CDR2 FYNNEI. V dropped 4 bases and J dropped 5 bases, with 12 bases sitting between them. This CDR3 has 13 residues. CDR3 sequence: CASSAGGYDEQYF. DNA of the CDR3: TGTGCCAGCAGTGCTGGCGGGTACGACGAGCAGTACTTC.

This clone has a handful of counts. Given a far larger clone just one base away, this is likely a sequencing read error. The chain uses TRBV1 and TRBJ1-1; the table assigns TRBD1, which was not confirmed against the DNA. TRBV1 is flagged as a pseudogene. The CDR3 extends over 15 amino acids. The CDR3 DNA sequence: TGCACCAGCAGCCAAGAAGACAGGGAGAACACTGAAGCTTGCTTT. It encodes CTSSQEDRENTEACF.

The chain uses TRBV28 and TRBJ2-4; 7 nucleotides line up with TRBD1. The germline CDR1 and CDR2 sequences are MDHEN and SYDVKM. Losses at the gene ends were 5 bases for V and 1 base for J; bases not matched to a gene: 5. The CDR3 spans 15 residues. CDR3 region: CASSNLQGAKNIQYF. The CDR3 DNA sequence: TGTGCCAGCAGTAACTTACAGGGGGCCAAAAACATTCAGTACTTC. The full variable domain, its missing parts supplied by reference TRBV28 and TRBJ2-4, is DVKVTQSSRYLVKRTGEKVFLECVQDMDHENMFWYRQDPGLGLRLIYFSYDVKMKEKGDIPEGYSVSREKKERFSLILESASTNQTSMYLCASSNLQGAKNIQYFGAGTRLSVL.

The chain employs TRBV5-6 and TRBJ2-5, with a possible D match to TRBD1 (5 bases). Trimming pared 3 bases from V and 1 base from J, leaving 7 bases between. Germline values: CDR1 SGHDT, CDR2 YYEEEE. The CDR3 has 13 residues. The CDR3 coding sequence is TGTGCCAGCAGCTCGACAGTCCAAGAGACCCAGTACTTC. It codes for CASSSTVQETQYF.

This clone was detected once. The V call is TRBV18, the J call TRBJ2-1; no reliable D call. Germline loops: CDR1 KGHSH, CDR2 LQKENI. The CDR3 has 15 residues. The V gene lost 6 bases and the J gene lost 8 bases, with 20 bases spanning the gap. This CDR3 is CASSVVGPPLHEQFF. CDR3 DNA sequence: TGTGCCAGCTCTGTAGTGGGTCCCCCGCTACATGAGCAGTTCTTC.

The V gene is TRBV7-9, the J gene TRBJ2-3, with 8 bases lining up with TRBD1. V shed 5 bases, J shed 1 base, and the junction held 14 bases outside the gene matches. Germline V gene lookup returns CDR1 SEHNR and CDR2 FQNEAQ (reference sequence). This CDR3 is built from 18 residues. The DNA for the CDR3 is TGTGCCAGCAGCCCAGACAGGGGCGGATTAGGAGGCACAGATACGCAGTATTTT. It is translated as CASSPDRGGLGGTDTQYF.

Regarding this clone: At one end, the junction sequence differs from germline, possibly due to a read error. This sample also contains other DNA sequences that code for the same CDR3. V usage is TRBV6-1 and J usage is TRBJ2-2; no firm D call. Germline loops: CDR1 MNHNS, CDR2 SASEGT. The CDR3 is made up of 13 amino acids. CDR3 protein: CASSVGGTGELFF. The CDR3 DNA is TGTGCCAGTAGTGTCGGTGGTACCGGGGAGCTGTTTTTT.

In this sample, this clone turned up once. The chain has TRBV28 and TRBJ2-3, with a tentative D call TRBD2 (7 bases). The CDR3 is made up of 14 amino acids. CDR1 is MDHEN, CDR2 SYDVKM, per germline. The ends were cut back, 1 base at V and 9 bases at J, with 14 bases in the middle. This CDR3 is CASSLSGAGVTQYF. The CDR3 region has the DNA TGTGCCAGCAGTTTATCAGGGGCGGGAGTCACGCAGTATTTT. The full variable domain, completed using reference TRBV28 and TRBJ2-3, is DVKVTQSSRYLVKRTGEKVFLECVQDMDHENMFWYRQDPGLGLRLIYFSYDVKMKEKGDIPEGYSVSREKKERFSLILESASTNQTSMYLCASSLSGAGVTQYFGPGTRLTVL.

The V and J genes are TRBV5-6 and TRBJ2-2; 7 nucleotides match TRBD1. Germline CDR1 SGHDT, CDR2 YYEEEE. CDR3 size: 13 residues. After removal of 6 bases from V and 5 bases from J, the junction contained 4 bases not matched to a gene. The DNA of the CDR3 is TGTGCCAGCACCGGGACAGCGACCGGGGAGCTGTTTTTT. Residues: CASTGTATGELFF.

This clone was observed a handful of times. The rearrangement joins TRBV5-4 to TRBJ1-1, with D possibly matching TRBD1 (5 bases). Germline CDR1 and CDR2: SGHNT and YYREEE (reference sequence). The CDR3 is 15 amino acids. Trimming cost V 3 bases and J 4 bases, with 16 bases left between them. CDR3 DNA sequence: TGTGCCAGCAGCTGGGGATTAACAGGATCCACTGAAGCTTTCTTT. Its translation is CASSWGLTGSTEAFF. Supplemented by reference TRBV5-4 and TRBJ1-1, the full variable domain reads ETGVTQSPTHLIKTRGQQVTLRCSSQSGHNTVSWYQQALGQGPQFIFQYYREEENGRGNFPPRFSGLQFPNYSSELNVNALELDDSALYLCASSWGLTGSTEAFFGQGTRLTVV.

The genes are TRBV27 and TRBJ2-1; TRBD2 matches at 10 bases. The CDR3 extends over 16 amino acids. J lost 0 bases, V lost 5 bases, and 4 bases had no gene match. Germline V lookup: CDR1 MNHEY, CDR2 SMNVEV (reference sequence). The CDR3 sequence: CASSPGLAASYNEQFF. The CDR3 region has the DNA TGTGCCAGCAGTCCCGGACTAGCGGCCTCCTACAATGAGCAGTTCTTC.

With regard to this clone: Just one base apart from a much larger clone, this may be a read error. The chain combines TRBV11-2 with TRBJ2-3; D tentatively fits TRBD1 or TRBD2 (5 bases each). This CDR3 has 14 residues. Germline CDR1 is SGHAT and CDR2 is FQNNGV. Trimming removed 5 bases from V and 3 bases from J, with 12 bases in between. Here the CDR3 reads CASSPRGYTDTQYF. Here the CDR3 DNA reads TGTGCCAGCAGCCCCCGGGGCTATACAGATACGCAGTATTTT.

The rearrangement links TRBV19 to TRBJ2-5; 11 nucleotides line up with TRBD2. The length of the CDR3 is 16 residues. J gave up 5 bases and V 5 bases, and 10 bases lay outside the gene matches. Germline V gene lookup returns CDR1 LNHDA and CDR2 SQIVND (reference sequence). Written as DNA, the CDR3 is TGTGCCAGTAGTTCCAATCTAGCGGGAGGACTGGAGACCCAGTACTTC. Residues: CASSSNLAGGLETQYF.